Detailed here is one T cell receptor (beta chain). Repertoires were generated with immunoSEQ multiplex PCR, while TCRdb's copy carries only in-frame clones and drops some. The table has 50,000 or so clones, 77% seen once. The data are from a study of blood T cell repertoires in COVID-19. Study overall: Collection of acute and convalescent COVID-19 samples took place in the United States, Italy and Spain. The cDNA or gDNA used as material had been derived from T cells, B-cell-depleted T cells, or PBMCs.

Germline CDR1 SGHDN, CDR2 FVKESK. There are 16 residues in the CDR3. Unmatched junction bases numbered 4, after V lost 1 base and J lost 4 bases. The clonotype comes from a human donor with active or convalescent COVID-19. The donor label of this sample is uncertain. The gene calls are TRBV14 and TRBJ2-5, with 12 bases lining up with TRBD2. The sample consisted of peripheral blood. The CDR3 region is CASSQGLAGVIETQYF. The CDR3 DNA reads as TGTGCCAGCAGCCAAGGACTAGCGGGAGTAATAGAGACCCAGTACTTC.